Each of the 4 T cell receptor beta chains below was sequenced from the same sample in a study of T cell changes during pregnancy in multiple sclerosis. The method was immunoSEQ multiplex PCR; TCRdb's version includes in-frame clones alone and lacks a portion of them. The table lists 65,000 to 85,000 clones, around 90% of them singletons. The material sequenced was CD4+ T cells from peripheral blood mononuclear cells, taken after pregnancy. Receptor source: a female donor with multiple sclerosis, enrolled in a pregnancy study.

This chain links TRBV7-8 with TRBJ2-3, with 9 bases matching TRBD1. Trimming at V came to 7 bases and at J to 1 base, leaving 6 bases not matched to a gene. From germline, CDR1 is SGHVS and CDR2 FQNEAQ. This CDR3 contains 15 residues. The CDR3 DNA reads TGTGCCAGCATCCTCCGGGACAGGGGCACAGATACGCAGTATTTT. Amino acids: CASILRDRGTDTQYF.

This chain links TRBV7-8 with TRBJ2-3; a possible D gene is TRBD2 (5 bases). The CDR3 contains 16 residues. With 1 base removed from V and 0 bases from J, the gap between germline ends came to 11 bases. Germline V lookup: CDR1 SGHVS, CDR2 FQNEAQ. CDR3 sequence (DNA): TGTGCCAGCAGCTTAGGAGGGAGAGCTAGCACAGATACGCAGTATTTT. It is translated as CASSLGGRASTDTQYF.

The chain recombines TRBV28 with TRBJ2-4; perhaps TRBD2 as D (6 bases). CDR1 is MDHEN, CDR2 SYDVKM, per germline. Trimming cost V 7 bases and J 8 bases, with 24 bases left between them. The CDR3 has 16 residues. CDR3 sequence (DNA): TGTGCCAGCACCACTAATAGGGCGGGGCACTTGGACATTCAGTACTTC. Its protein product is CASTTNRAGHLDIQYF.

The rearrangement joins TRBV7-2 to TRBJ1-5; D possibly corresponds to TRBD1 (6 bases). Germline CDR1 SGHTA, CDR2 FQGNSA. This CDR3 is 14 amino acids long. V was pared by 5 bases and J by 9 bases, with 17 bases between. The CDR3 reads CASSPAAGAWPQHF. The CDR3 DNA follows: TGTGCCAGCAGCCCAGCCGCGGGGGCTTGGCCCCAGCATTTT. Full variable domain (outside the CDR3, taken from reference TRBV7-2 and TRBJ1-5): GAGVSQSPSNKVTEKGKDVELRCDPISGHTALYWYRQSLGQGLEFLIYFQGNSAPDKSGLPSDRFSAERTGGSVSTLTIQRTQQEDSAVYLCASSPAAGAWPQHFGDGTRLSIL.